Described below is a single T cell receptor (beta chain) sequence and its context. Its matching antigen is unknown. The CDR3 spans 14 residues. The V gene's germline CDR1 is KGHSH and CDR2 LQKENI. The entry originates in a study of blood T cells in healthy people across ages. General study results and limits: Roughly linear declines in TCR beta diversity per million T cells occurred with age.

The authors drew about 10 milliliters of peripheral blood from each donor. PCR was performed a second time for about 7 to 12 cycles using a sample-barcoded 5' primer and a J-beta primer mix. Each cDNA molecule received a tag from a template-switch adaptor that had 12 random nucleotides. TCRdb reanalysed the 5' RACE reads using MiXCR and keeps one entry per CDR3 protein. In the table there are around 820,000 distinct CDR3 sequences, around 25% of which are singletons. These data were also reused for a study on T cells of mothers and their children. As that study records: The entire RNA extract went into cDNA synthesis at about 1.5 ug per 15 ul.

The chain joins TRBV18 to TRBJ2-5; 7 nucleotides match TRBD2. Gene TRBJ2-1 matches the end of the DNA better, so the J call may be wrong. This TCR came from a boy aged 10-17 years in good health. The sample consisted of blood. The CDR3 region has the DNA TGTGCCAGCTCGGGACTATTCCTCGGCAATGAGCAGTTCTTC. Translating it yields CASSGLFLGNEQFF.